This TCR beta chain was sequenced during a study of control samples from healthy donors and cancer patients. TCRdb's table, derived via immunoSEQ multiplex PCR, lists solely in-frame clones and lacks some. The table shows tens of thousands of clones, with around 89% occurring only once. Per the germline V gene, CDR1 is SQVTM and CDR2 is ANQGSEA. V was pared by 6 bases and J by 7 bases, with 3 bases of the junction left unmatched. There are 11 residues in the CDR3. The source is a woman in her seventies in good health. Sequenced: blood. This chain connects TRBV29-1 to TRBJ1-2; 9 bases map to TRBD1. The CDR3 sequence: CSVADRGGYTF. Written as DNA, the CDR3 is TGCAGCGTGGCGGACAGGGGTGGCTACACCTTC.